What follows is one T cell receptor (beta chain) and its context. The repertoire was sequenced with immunoSEQ multiplex PCR; TCRdb's copy has only in-frame clones and lacks some. This table holds about 400,000 clones, more than 75% found once. The junction had 9 bases not matched to a gene; V was cut back by 8 bases and J by 6 bases. Germline loops: CDR1 SGHAT, CDR2 FQNNGV. The CDR3 length is 14 residues. Participants' own reports of clinical history determined their cohort assignment. For recovered donors of Cohort 3, there were two negative PCRs, clearance, or symptom resolution. This entry is derived from a study of blood T cell repertoires in COVID-19.

The sequencing sample was made of PBMCs or T cells enriched from blood (not recorded which). The rearrangement uses TRBV11-2 and TRBJ2-3, with 9 bases that match TRBD2. This receptor was obtained from a woman between 25 and 40 years old who had recovered from COVID-19. The CDR3 bases are TGTGCCAGCTCCTGGCTAGCGGGGCCGGATACGCAGTATTTT. Translating gives CASSWLAGPDTQYF.